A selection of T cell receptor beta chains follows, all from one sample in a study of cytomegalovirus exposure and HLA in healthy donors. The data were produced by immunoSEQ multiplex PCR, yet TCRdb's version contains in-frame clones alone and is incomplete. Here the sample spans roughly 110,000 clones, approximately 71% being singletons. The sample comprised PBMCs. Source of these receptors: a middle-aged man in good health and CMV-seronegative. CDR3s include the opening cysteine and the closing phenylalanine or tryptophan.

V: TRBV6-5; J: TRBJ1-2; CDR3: CASRRQVNYGYTF
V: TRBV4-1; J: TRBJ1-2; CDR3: CASSQDQSGIYGYTF
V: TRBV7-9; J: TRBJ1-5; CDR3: CASSQGSGTGGDQPQHF
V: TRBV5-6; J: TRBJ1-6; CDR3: CASSFRLASSLAPLHF
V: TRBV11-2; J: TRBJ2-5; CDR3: CASRSRGTQYF
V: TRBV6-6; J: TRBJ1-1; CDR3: CASKHKTGRMNTEAFF
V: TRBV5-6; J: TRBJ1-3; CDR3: CASSSSGGSFGNTIYF
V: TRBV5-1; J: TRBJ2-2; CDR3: CASSLGTSGGDNTGELFF
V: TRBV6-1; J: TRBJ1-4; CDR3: CASLGWRAAEKLFF
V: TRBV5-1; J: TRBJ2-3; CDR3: CASQWGRTDTQYF
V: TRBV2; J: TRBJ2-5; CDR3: CASSELRKQYQETQYF